Presented here are 25 T cell receptor beta chains from one specimen sequenced in a study of blood T cell repertoires in COVID-19. Generated by immunoSEQ multiplex PCR, the TCRdb table keeps only in-frame clones and is missing some. The sample includes about 240,000 clones, around 90% seen only once; the top ten take around 7.2%. The sequencing sample was made of peripheral blood. The origin of the receptors is a man aged 60 to 75 who had recovered from COVID-19.

Remarks on this clone: This specimen includes other DNA sequences encoding the same CDR3. The genes are TRBV5-1 and TRBJ2-7, with TRBD1 as a possible D gene (6 bases). The CDR3 spans 15 residues. Trimming cost V 0 bases and J 2 bases, with 12 bases left between them. Looked up from germline, CDR1 is SGHRS and CDR2 is YFSETQ. In DNA form, the CDR3 reads TGCGCCAGCAGCTTGGGGGACACGCGAACCTACGAGCAGTACTTC. Its translation is CASSLGDTRTYEQYF.

This clone came up once. The genes are TRBV3-1 (or the pseudogene TRBV3-2) and TRBJ1-3; 8 bases are shared with TRBD1. The CDR3 contains 15 residues. V lost 4 bases and J lost 0; bases outside the gene matches: 2. The germline V gene encodes CDR1 LGHDT and CDR2 YNNKEL (reference sequence). CDR3 DNA: TGTGCCAGCAGCCCAGGGACAGGCTCTGGAAACACCATATATTTT. This translates into CASSPGTGSGNTIYF.

This rearrangement joins TRBV24-1 to TRBJ2-3, with D perhaps TRBD2 (5 bases). The germline V and J ends were trimmed by 2 bases and 4 bases, with 6 bases remaining between them. Germline CDR1 reads KGHDR; CDR2 reads SFDVKD. There are 13 residues in the CDR3. The CDR3 DNA follows: TGTGCCACCAGTGATTACGGGGCAGATACGCAGTATTTT. Protein product: CATSDYGADTQYF.

The CDR3 loop is CASGSPTGASSGNTIYF. DNA of the CDR3: TGTGCTAGTGGTTCCCCAACAGGGGCCAGCTCTGGAAACACCATATATTTT. The rearrangement links TRBV12-5 to TRBJ1-3, with 7 bases that match TRBD1. The germline V gene encodes CDR1 LGHNT and CDR2 FRNRAP. V shed 4 bases and J 0 bases; nucleotides not matched to a gene: 9. The CDR3 sequence is 17 residues long.

V is TRBV2 and J is TRBJ1-1, with D possibly being TRBD1 (6 bases). V lost 7 bases to trimming and J lost 0 bases, with 12 bases between them. Germline V gene data show CDR1 as SNHLY and CDR2 as FYNNEI. The CDR3 is 14 residues long. The CDR3 region has the DNA TGTGCCAGCAATGTACAGGGCATGAACACTGAAGCTTTCTTT. Its protein product is CASNVQGMNTEAFF.

The chain employs TRBV9 and TRBJ1-4, with D unresolved. This CDR3 has 15 residues. V was shortened by 4 bases and J by 5 bases, with 15 bases between the two germline ends. The germline gives CDR1 SGDLS, CDR2 YYNGEE. The chain's CDR3 is CASSTGGRPNEKLFF. DNA for the CDR3: TGTGCCAGCAGCACCGGCGGGCGGCCGAATGAAAAACTGTTTTTT.

The chain links TRBV4-2 to TRBJ2-7; possibly TRBD2 for D (7 bases). Trimming removed 0 bases at V and 2 bases at J, with 11 bases between. The CDR3 contains 15 residues. CDR1 is LGHNA, CDR2 YNFKEQ, per germline. This chain's CDR3 is CASSQEGGTPYEQYF. CDR3 in DNA: TGTGCCAGCAGCCAAGAGGGGGGGACACCCTACGAGCAGTACTTC.

The gene calls are TRBV18 and TRBJ2-5; 7 bases fit TRBD2. The CDR3 covers 14 residues. The V segment lost 3 bases and the J segment 4 bases; nucleotides outside the gene matches: 5. Germline loops: CDR1 KGHSH, CDR2 LQKENI. CDR3 sequence: CASSPIREVETQYF. The CDR3 nucleotides are TGTGCCAGCTCACCCATCCGGGAGGTAGAGACCCAGTACTTC.

This clone was seen a single time. The rearrangement uses TRBV6-5 and TRBJ2-5; weak D call: TRBD1 (6 bases). The V gene lost 4 bases and the J gene lost 6 bases, with 12 bases spanning the gap. This CDR3 contains 13 residues. Looked up from germline, CDR1 is MNHEY and CDR2 is SVGAGI. The CDR3, as DNA: TGTGCCAGCAGTTTAGGCAGGGGTCAGACCCAGTACTTC. Residues: CASSLGRGQTQYF.

The CDR3: CASSQDLHRSTGNTIYF. In nucleotides, the CDR3 is TGCGCCAGCAGCCAAGATCTACACAGGTCGACCGGAAACACCATATATTTT. J is TRBJ1-3 and V is TRBV4-1; maybe TRBD1 (5 bases). Germline V gives CDR1 MGHRA, CDR2 YSYEKL. V was pared by 0 bases and J by 4 bases, with 16 bases between. This CDR3 has 17 amino acids.

The sample holds a few counts of this clone. The V call is TRBV29-1, the J call TRBJ1-2; no reliable D call. The CDR3 consists of 13 residues. The V gene's germline CDR1 is SQVTM and CDR2 ANQGSEA. V was pared by 2 bases and J by 5 bases, with 12 bases between. CDR3 region: CSVESGEVYGYTF. CDR3 bases: TGCAGCGTTGAAAGCGGGGAAGTATATGGCTACACCTTC. The complete variable domain, with remaining parts taken from reference TRBV29-1 and TRBJ1-2, reads SAVISQKPSRDICQRGTSLTIQCQVDSQVTMMFWYRQQPGQSLTLIATANQGSEATYESGFVIDKFPISRPNLTFSTLTVSNMSPEDSSIYLCSVESGEVYGYTFGSGTRLTVV.

V gene TRBV11-2 combines with J gene TRBJ2-5, with a possible D match to TRBD1 (5 bases). CDR1 is SGHAT and CDR2 is FQNNGV in the germline V gene. The CDR3 is 16 residues long. Trimming removed 1 base at V and 7 bases at J, with 19 bases between. The CDR3 region is CASSLVLRAITTTQYF. In DNA, the CDR3 is TGTGCCAGCAGCTTAGTCCTCAGGGCCATCACTACGACCCAGTACTTC.

This clone was counted once. The genes are TRBV6-5 and TRBJ2-7; 8 nucleotides align to TRBD1. This CDR3 is built from 13 residues. V lost 6 bases and J lost 11; bases outside the gene matches: 12. Germline CDR1 reads MNHEY; CDR2 reads SVGAGI. The CDR3 DNA reads as TGTGCCAGCAGCCGGGGTGGACAGGGTAAGGAGTACTTC. Amino acids: CASSRGGQGKEYF.

The V call is TRBV18, the J call TRBJ2-3; TRBD2 agrees at 10 bases. Germline V lookup: CDR1 KGHSH, CDR2 LQKENI. The CDR3 length is 17 residues. V was clipped by 3 bases and J by 2 bases; unmatched bases: 8. CDR3 sequence (DNA): TGTGCCAGCTCACCCCCTGGAGCGGGGGGGTCCACAGATACGCAGTATTTT. It is translated as CASSPPGAGGSTDTQYF.

The chain carries TRBV2 and TRBJ2-5; 8 nucleotides match TRBD1. Germline lookup yields CDR1 SNHLY and CDR2 FYNNEI. Germline trimming cut 6 bases from V and 4 bases from J; bases unmatched to any gene: 7. This CDR3 is 14 amino acids long. The CDR3 bases are TGTGCCAGCAGCGTGGACAGGGCTATAGAGACCCAGTACTTC. This translates into CASSVDRAIETQYF.

V is TRBV6-1 and J is TRBJ1-5, with 7 positions matching TRBD1. The CDR3 loop spans 18 amino acids. V lost 3 bases and J lost 0; bases outside the gene matches: 11. CDR1 and CDR2 (germline): MNHNS, SASEGT. CDR3 protein: CASSDLLWTGYSNQPQHF. In DNA form, the CDR3 reads TGTGCCAGCAGTGACTTGCTTTGGACAGGATATAGCAATCAGCCCCAGCATTTT.

Here the CDR3 reads CASSLISRATGELFF. The CDR3 DNA reads as TGTGCCAGCAGCTTAATTTCGAGGGCCACCGGGGAGCTGTTTTTT. V is TRBV11-1 and J is TRBJ2-2; D is possibly TRBD2 (5 bases). V lost 2 bases and J 4 bases, leaving 11 bases between the germline ends. Germline V gene lookup returns CDR1 SGHAT and CDR2 FQDESV (reference sequence). CDR3 length: 15 residues.

The V and J genes are TRBV9 and TRBJ2-1, with a tentative D call TRBD1 (5 bases). V lost 2 bases to trimming and J lost 5 bases, with 14 bases between them. Germline V gene data show CDR1 as SGDLS and CDR2 as YYNGEE. CDR3 length equals 15 residues. The CDR3 region is CASSVDPAGNNEQFF. DNA of the CDR3: TGTGCCAGCAGCGTGGATCCTGCAGGGAACAATGAGCAGTTCTTC.

This rearrangement joins TRBV6-5 to TRBJ1-1; possible D gene TRBD1, 6 bases. The CDR3 runs 14 residues. Germline V gene lookup returns CDR1 MNHEY and CDR2 SVGAGI. V lost 7 bases and J lost 4, with 16 bases in between. CDR3 protein: CASNPQGRSTEAFF. As DNA, the CDR3 is TGTGCCAGCAACCCACAGGGTAGAAGCACTGAAGCTTTCTTT.

This chain connects TRBV7-6 to TRBJ2-3; 10 bases are shared with TRBD1. V lost 5 bases, J lost 5 bases, and 7 bases stayed unmatched. The CDR3 length is 15 residues. Germline V gene lookup returns CDR1 SGHVS and CDR2 FNYEAQ. The DNA for the CDR3 is TGTGCCAGCAGCACCGGGACAGGGGAGGTAGATACGCAGTATTTT. This translates into CASSTGTGEVDTQYF.

V gene TRBV9 combines with J gene TRBJ2-2, with 11 bases that match TRBD1. Germline assignment: CDR1 SGDLS and CDR2 YYNGEE. V lost 0 bases, J lost 4 bases, and 2 bases stayed unmatched. The length of the CDR3 is 16 residues. CDR3 coding DNA: TGTGCCAGCAGCGTAGGGGGACAGGGGGTCACCGGGGAGCTGTTTTTT. It translates to CASSVGGQGVTGELFF.

The chain has TRBV6-1 and TRBJ1-4; weak D call: TRBD1 (6 bases). Germline lookup yields CDR1 MNHNS and CDR2 SASEGT. The CDR3 has 13 amino acids. V was trimmed by 3 bases and J by 5 bases, leaving 7 bases between them. The CDR3 coding sequence is TGTGCCAGCAGTGACAGGGGAAATGAAAAACTGTTTTTT. It codes for CASSDRGNEKLFF.

The chain couples TRBV11-2 to TRBJ1-4, with 9 bases that match TRBD1. V was clipped by 3 bases and J by 7 bases; unmatched bases: 6. Per germline, CDR1 SGHAT and CDR2 FQNNGV. The CDR3 extends over 15 amino acids. CDR3 residues: CASSFGTGMGEKLFF. The DNA for the CDR3 is TGTGCCAGCAGCTTTGGGACAGGGATGGGTGAAAAACTGTTTTTT.

The gene calls are TRBV15 and TRBJ2-7; tentative D call: TRBD1 (5 bases). The CDR3 spans 14 residues. Germline assignment: CDR1 LNHNV and CDR2 YYDKDF (reference sequence). Trimming pared 7 bases from V and 4 bases from J, leaving 17 bases between. The CDR3 loop is CATMAGAGQYEQYV. As DNA, the CDR3 is TGTGCCACCATGGCTGGGGCAGGGCAATACGAGCAGTACGTC.

The chain joins TRBV28 to TRBJ1-2, with D possibly being TRBD1 (5 bases). The CDR3 sequence is 14 residues long. CDR1 and CDR2 from the germline V gene are MDHEN and SYDVKM. V was trimmed by 7 bases and J by 7 bases, leaving 19 bases between them. The CDR3 DNA sequence: TGTGCCAGCACCGAGAACAACAGGTTCCGTGGCTACACCTTC. The encoded protein is CASTENNRFRGYTF.